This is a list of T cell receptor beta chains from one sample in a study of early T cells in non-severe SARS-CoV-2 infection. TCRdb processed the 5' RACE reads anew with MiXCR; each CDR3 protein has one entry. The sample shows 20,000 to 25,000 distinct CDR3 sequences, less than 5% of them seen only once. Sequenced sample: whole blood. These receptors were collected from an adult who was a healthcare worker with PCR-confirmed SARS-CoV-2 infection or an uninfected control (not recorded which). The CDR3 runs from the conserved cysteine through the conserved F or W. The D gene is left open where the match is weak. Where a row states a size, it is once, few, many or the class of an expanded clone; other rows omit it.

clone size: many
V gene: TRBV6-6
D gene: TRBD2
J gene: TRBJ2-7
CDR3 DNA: TGTGCCAGCAGGACTACTAGCGGGAGATCCAACGAGCAGTACTTC
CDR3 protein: CASRTTSGRSNEQYF

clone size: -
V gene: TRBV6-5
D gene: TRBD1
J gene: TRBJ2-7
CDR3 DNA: TGTGCCAGCAGTGGCCCGGGACAGGGGGCCTACGAGCAGTACTTC
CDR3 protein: CASSGPGQGAYEQYF

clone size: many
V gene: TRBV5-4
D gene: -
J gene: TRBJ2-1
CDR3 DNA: TGTGCCAGCAGCACACGGCTGTCGGGGCCACTTAATGAGCAGTTCTTC
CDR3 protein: CASSTRLSGPLNEQFF

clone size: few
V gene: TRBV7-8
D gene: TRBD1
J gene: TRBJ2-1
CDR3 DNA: TGTGCCAGCAGCTTCCGGGACAGGGGGCTCAATGAGCAGTTCTTC
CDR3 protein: CASSFRDRGLNEQFF

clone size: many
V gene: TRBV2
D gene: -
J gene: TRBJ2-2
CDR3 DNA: TGTGCCAGCAGGGACATAGCGAACACCGGGGAGCTGTTTTTT
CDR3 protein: CASRDIANTGELFF

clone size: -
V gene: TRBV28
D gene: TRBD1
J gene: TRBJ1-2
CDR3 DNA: TGTGCCAGCAGTTACGTCCCGGGACAGGGGAACTATGGCTACACCTTC
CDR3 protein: CASSYVPGQGNYGYTF

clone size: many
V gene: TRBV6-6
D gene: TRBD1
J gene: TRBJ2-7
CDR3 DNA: TGTGCCAGCAGAGAGAGACAGGGACGAGCGTCCCTAGGGACAAGCTCCTACGAGCAGTACTTC
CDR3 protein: CASRERQGRASLGTSSYEQYF

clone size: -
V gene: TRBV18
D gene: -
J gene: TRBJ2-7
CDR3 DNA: TGTGCCAGCTCCAGGGGTTTAGACGGGAACGAGCAGTACTTC
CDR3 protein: CASSRGLDGNEQYF

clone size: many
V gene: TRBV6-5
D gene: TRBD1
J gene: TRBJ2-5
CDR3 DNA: TGTGCCAGCAGCCGGACAGGGGGCGAGGGGACCCAGTACTTC
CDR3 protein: CASSRTGGEGTQYF

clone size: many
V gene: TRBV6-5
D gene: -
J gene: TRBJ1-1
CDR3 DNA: TGTGCCACCTTAGGAAGGCCCATGACTGAAGCTTTCTTT
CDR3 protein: CATLGRPMTEAFF